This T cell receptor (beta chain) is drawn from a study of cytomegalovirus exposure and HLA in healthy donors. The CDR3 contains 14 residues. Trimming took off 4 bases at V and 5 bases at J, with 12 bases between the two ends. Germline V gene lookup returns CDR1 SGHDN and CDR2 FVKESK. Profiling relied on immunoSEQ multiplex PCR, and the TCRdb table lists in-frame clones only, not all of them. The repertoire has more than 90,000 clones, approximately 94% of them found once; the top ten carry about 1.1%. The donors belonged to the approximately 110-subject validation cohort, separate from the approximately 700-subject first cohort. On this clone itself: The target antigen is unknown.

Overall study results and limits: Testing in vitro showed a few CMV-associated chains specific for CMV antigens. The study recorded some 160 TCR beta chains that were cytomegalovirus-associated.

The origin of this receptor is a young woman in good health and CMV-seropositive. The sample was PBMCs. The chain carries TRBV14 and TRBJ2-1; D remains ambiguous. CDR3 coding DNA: TGTGCCAGCAGCCCACGCCTAGGAAACAATGAGCAGTTCTTC. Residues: CASSPRLGNNEQFF.